This passage covers 19 T cell receptor beta chains from one sample sequenced in a study of T cell responses to AZD1222 COVID-19 vaccine. The method was immunoSEQ multiplex PCR; TCRdb's version includes in-frame clones alone and lacks a portion of them. Among 150,000 to 200,000 clones listed, approximately 90% were seen once. The sequencing used peripheral blood, collected on day 0 of AZD1222 vaccination. These receptors were collected from an adult in good health.

The V gene is TRBV3-1 (or the pseudogene TRBV3-2), the J gene TRBJ2-3; D gene ambiguous. V was pared by 4 bases and J by 0 bases, with 11 bases between. The CDR3 runs to 15 residues. The germline V gene encodes CDR1 LGHDT and CDR2 YNNKEL (reference sequence). CDR3 sequence (DNA): TGTGCCAGCAGCCCAGAAAGGTCTAGCACAGATACGCAGTATTTT. Residues: CASSPERSSTDTQYF.

The gene calls are TRBV7-8 and TRBJ2-3; TRBD1 is a possible D gene (6 bases). Trimming took 5 bases from V and 2 from J, leaving 11 bases between them. The CDR3 covers 14 residues. Germline CDR1 SGHVS, CDR2 FQNEAQ. The CDR3 sequence: CASSPQGNTDTQYF. As DNA, the CDR3 is TGTGCCAGCAGCCCGCAGGGGAACACAGATACGCAGTATTTT.

The chain has TRBV29-1 and TRBJ1-6, with TRBD1 matching over 8 bases. The junction had 3 bases not matched to a gene; V was cut back by 4 bases and J by 7 bases. CDR1 SQVTM and CDR2 ANQGSEA come from the germline V gene. This CDR3 spans 13 amino acids. CDR3 nucleotide sequence: TGCAGCGTTGGACAGGGGATGAATTCACCCCTCCACTTT. The encoded protein is CSVGQGMNSPLHF.

V usage is TRBV5-4 and J usage is TRBJ1-1; D call uncertain. Germline V gene sequence: CDR1 SGHNT, CDR2 YYREEE (reference sequence). The CDR3 length is 14 residues. V gave up 4 bases and J gave up 6 bases, with 16 bases separating them. CDR3 loop: CASSLKWGGAEAFF. In DNA, the CDR3 is TGTGCCAGCAGCCTAAAATGGGGAGGCGCTGAAGCTTTCTTT.

This clone came up a few times. The gene calls are TRBV6-5 and TRBJ1-5, with 10 nucleotides matching TRBD1. CDR3 length: 14 amino acids. Germline CDR1 reads MNHEY; CDR2 reads SVGAGI. V was clipped by 6 bases and J by 5 bases; unmatched bases: 4. CDR3 nucleotide sequence: TGTGCCAGCAGCCGGGACAGGGGTTATCAGCCCCAGCATTTT. It translates to CASSRDRGYQPQHF.

This clone showed up just once. The chain links TRBV5-6 to TRBJ1-2; D unresolved. Looked up from germline, CDR1 is SGHDT and CDR2 is YYEEEE. This CDR3 has 11 residues. Between the trimmed V and J ends, which lost 4 bases and 4 bases, there was a span of 5 bases. This CDR3 is CASSAGYGYTF. CDR3 nucleotides: TGTGCCAGCAGCGCAGGCTATGGCTACACCTTC.

The chain carries TRBV2 and TRBJ1-2; D is unclear. CDR3 length: 14 residues. Germline-derived CDR1 and CDR2 are SNHLY and FYNNEI. Trimming cost V 3 bases and J 0 bases, with 8 bases left between them. CDR3 protein: CASSDRMSNYGYTF. CDR3 coding DNA: TGTGCCAGCAGTGATCGAATGTCTAACTATGGCTACACCTTC.

V gene TRBV7-9 combines with J gene TRBJ2-7; 9 bases are shared with TRBD1. The CDR3 has 16 amino acids. Germline CDR1 is SEHNR and CDR2 is FQNEAQ (reference sequence). Trimming cost V 0 bases and J 9 bases; bases outside gene matches: 12. CDR3 sequence: CASSLATGTGSYGQYF. DNA of the CDR3: TGTGCCAGCAGCTTAGCCACCGGGACAGGGAGCTATGGGCAGTACTTC.

The CDR3 protein is CASSPASLSNYGYTF. CDR3 DNA: TGTGCCAGCTCACCAGCCAGCCTCTCTAACTATGGCTACACCTTC. The chain joins TRBV18 to TRBJ1-2; D not resolved. The CDR3 is 15 residues long. V lost 2 bases and J 0 bases, leaving 10 bases between the germline ends. Germline values: CDR1 KGHSH, CDR2 LQKENI.

V usage is TRBV9 and J usage is TRBJ2-7, with TRBD2 matching 8 bases. CDR1 is SGDLS and CDR2 is YYNGEE in the germline V gene. V lost 4 bases to trimming and J lost 3 bases; unmatched junction nucleotides: 12. The length of the CDR3 is 16 residues. DNA of the CDR3: TGTGCCAGCAGCCCCCGCGGTAGCGGGGACATCTACGAGCAGTACTTC. Translating gives CASSPRGSGDIYEQYF.

As regards this clone: Other DNA sequences in this sample translate to the same CDR3. The chain couples TRBV11-2 to TRBJ1-3; no clear D gene. Trimming removed 0 bases at V and 4 bases at J, with 4 bases between. Germline CDR1 and CDR2: SGHAT and FQNNGV. The CDR3 length is 13 residues. CDR3 sequence reads: CASSLDLGNTIYF. The CDR3 DNA reads as TGTGCCAGCAGCTTAGATTTGGGAAACACCATATATTTT.

J is TRBJ1-1 and V is TRBV29-1, with 7 bases fitting TRBD1. This CDR3 has 12 residues. The trim removed 6 bases at V and 4 bases at J, leaving 5 bases unmatched. Germline CDR1 SQVTM, CDR2 ANQGSEA. The CDR3 nucleotides read TGCAGCGTATCCAGGGGGAGCACTGAAGCTTTCTTT. As protein: CSVSRGSTEAFF.

The chain links TRBV6-9 to TRBJ2-7, with 11 positions matching TRBD1. The length of the CDR3 is 20 residues. The germline gives CDR1 MNHGY, CDR2 SVAAGI. CDR3 DNA sequence: TGTGCTCGACTGACGGAAGGGGACAGGGGGTATTTTTCTCTGGGCTACGAGCAGTACTTC. It is translated as CARLTEGDRGYFSLGYEQYF.

This clone appeared a single time. The chain recombines TRBV11-2 with TRBJ2-7, with D possibly TRBD1 on 5 matching bases. Per the germline V gene, CDR1 is SGHAT and CDR2 is FQNNGV. The CDR3 extends over 15 amino acids. V was cut by 0 bases and J by 0 bases, with 9 bases left in between. This CDR3 is CASSLEAGYSYEQYV. The CDR3 coding sequence is TGTGCCAGCAGCTTAGAGGCAGGGTACTCCTACGAGCAGTACGTC.

The J gene is TRBJ2-1, the V gene TRBV24-1; D is tentatively TRBD1 or TRBD2 (6 bases each). Trimming cost V 3 bases and J 6 bases, with 14 bases left between them. The CDR3 runs 15 residues. Germline values: CDR1 KGHDR, CDR2 SFDVKD. The CDR3 loop is CATSDTRTAGNEQFF. The CDR3 DNA is TGTGCCACCAGTGATACTAGGACAGCGGGCAATGAGCAGTTCTTC.

The chain uses TRBV9 and TRBJ1-5; unclear D gene. The V end lost 0 bases, the J end lost 0 bases, and 1 base lay between the germline ends. The CDR3 totals 13 residues. The V gene's germline CDR1 is SGDLS and CDR2 YYNGEE. The CDR3 spells CASSVASNQPQHF. The CDR3 bases are TGTGCCAGCAGCGTAGCTAGCAATCAGCCCCAGCATTTT.

This chain uses TRBV6-2 or TRBV6-3 with TRBJ2-3; no clear D. This CDR3 comprises 12 residues. The V end lost 5 bases, the J end lost 5 bases, and 8 bases lay between the germline ends. From germline, CDR1 is MNHEY and CDR2 SVGEGT. The CDR3 spells CASSTSLDTQYF. DNA for the CDR3: TGTGCCAGCAGTACCTCTTTAGATACGCAGTATTTT.

The chain couples TRBV4-2 to TRBJ2-7, with 8 bases identical to TRBD2. This CDR3 region has 16 residues. CDR1 and CDR2 (germline): LGHNA, YNFKEQ. The trim removed 0 bases at V and 3 bases at J, leaving 7 bases unmatched. The CDR3 reads CASSQDGVAGSYEQYF. The CDR3 bases are TGTGCCAGCAGCCAAGATGGCGTAGCGGGGAGCTACGAGCAGTACTTC.

The chain uses TRBV15 and TRBJ2-1, with a tentative D call TRBD2 (5 bases). V lost 2 bases to trimming and J lost 0 bases, with 14 bases between them. Germline V gene lookup returns CDR1 LNHNV and CDR2 YYDKDF (reference sequence). The CDR3 consists of 17 residues. The CDR3 reads CATSRPIARSSYNEQFF. DNA of the CDR3: TGTGCCACCAGCAGACCAATAGCGAGGAGCTCCTACAATGAGCAGTTCTTC.